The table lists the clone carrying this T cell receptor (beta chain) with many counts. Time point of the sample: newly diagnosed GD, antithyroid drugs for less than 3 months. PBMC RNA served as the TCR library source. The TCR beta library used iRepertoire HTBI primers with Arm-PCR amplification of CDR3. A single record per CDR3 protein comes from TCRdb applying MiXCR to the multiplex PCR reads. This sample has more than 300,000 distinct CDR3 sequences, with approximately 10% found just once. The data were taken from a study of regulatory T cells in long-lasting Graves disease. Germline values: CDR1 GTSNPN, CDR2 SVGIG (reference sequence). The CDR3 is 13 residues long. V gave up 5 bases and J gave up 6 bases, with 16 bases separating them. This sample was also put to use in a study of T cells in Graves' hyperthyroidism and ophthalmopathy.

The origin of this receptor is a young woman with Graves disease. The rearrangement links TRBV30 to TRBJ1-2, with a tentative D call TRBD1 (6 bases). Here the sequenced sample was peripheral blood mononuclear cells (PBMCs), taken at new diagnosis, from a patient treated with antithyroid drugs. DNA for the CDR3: TGTGCCTGGGGTTTCAGGGACATGAATGGCTACACCTTC. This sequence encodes CAWGFRDMNGYTF.